This T cell receptor (beta chain) came from a study of regulatory T cells in long-lasting Graves disease. Sequencing libraries for TCR beta were prepared with iRepertoire HTBI primers and Arm-PCR of CDR3 regions. TCRdb re-analysed the multiplex PCR reads in MiXCR, keeping a single row per CDR3 protein. The table lists 500,000 to 700,000 distinct CDR3 sequences, 25% to 30% of them singletons. To note about this clonotype: Since the CDR3 does not end with the conserved phenylalanine or tryptophan, this likely comes from a read error.

Time point of the sample: persistent/refractory GD, antithyroid drugs over 5 years with positive TRAb. Extracted RNA from PBMCs served as the source of the TCR library. CDR3 length: 15 amino acids. J gave up 4 bases and V 3 bases, and 5 bases lay outside the gene matches. From germline, CDR1 is SGHTA and CDR2 FQGNSA. The clonotype comes from a female donor with Graves disease. Sequencing was performed on peripheral blood mononuclear cells (PBMCs), taken when the disease was refractory, from a patient treated with antithyroid drugs. The chain has TRBV7-2 and TRBJ2-1; 8 nucleotides match TRBD1. In DNA, the CDR3 is TGTGCCAGCAGCTTCGGACAGGGACCTTACAATGAGCAGTTCTCC. It is translated as CASSFGQGPYNEQFS.